A single sample gave rise to the 2 T cell receptor beta chains below, sequenced in a study of OX40 agonist ivuxolimab in advanced cancers. The repertoire was sequenced with immunoSEQ multiplex PCR; TCRdb's copy has only in-frame clones and lacks some. Of about 81,000 clones in the sample, 88% were seen once. The material sequenced was CD4+ or CD8+ T cells sorted from blood, taken in a trial of the OX40 agonist ivuxolimab. The receptors shown here come from an adult with an advanced solid tumor such as melanoma, head and neck, liver or kidney cancer.

J is TRBJ1-2 and V is TRBV18, with 7 bases aligning to TRBD1. V dropped 4 bases and J dropped 3; count of bases not matched to a gene: 8. This CDR3 spans 15 amino acids. Germline assignment: CDR1 KGHSH and CDR2 LQKENI. The CDR3 DNA follows: TGTGCCAGCTCACTTAGACAGGGTAGAGACTATGGCTACACCTTC. Amino acids: CASSLRQGRDYGYTF.

CDR3 in amino acids: CASNIGAQNTEAFF. For the CDR3, the DNA is TGTGCCAGCAATATCGGGGCCCAGAACACTGAAGCTTTCTTT. The V gene is TRBV9, the J gene TRBJ1-1; tentatively, D is TRBD1 (5 bases). The CDR3 extends over 14 amino acids. V was trimmed by 6 bases and J by 1 base, leaving 13 bases between them. Germline CDR1 is SGDLS and CDR2 is YYNGEE.